This T cell receptor beta chain was obtained from a study of T cells and Merkel cell carcinoma outcomes. Assay: immunoSEQ multiplex PCR; the TCRdb copy retains only in-frame clones and omits some. The data hold about 19,000 clones, with approximately 80% observed a single time. Of note for this clone: The antigen remains undetermined.

Germline V gives CDR1 MNHEY, CDR2 SMNVEV (reference sequence). V was trimmed by 7 bases and J by 7 bases, leaving 20 bases between them. CDR3 length equals 15 residues. Whole-study findings and limits: Reportedly, T-cell repertoire with density predicts Merkel cell carcinoma outcomes.

This rearrangement joins TRBV27 to TRBJ1-5; tentatively, D is TRBD1 (6 bases). The sequence derives from a human donor with Merkel cell carcinoma. Sequences were obtained from tumor tissue from Merkel cell carcinoma. CDR3: CASMGVGGFGQPQHF. DNA of the CDR3: TGTGCCAGCATGGGGGTCGGGGGCTTTGGGCAGCCCCAGCATTTT.